Detailed here is one T cell receptor beta chain. From germline, CDR1 is MNHEY and CDR2 SVGAGI. CDR3 length: 15 amino acids. Trimming took off 5 bases at V and 5 bases at J, with 19 bases between the two ends. Purification of the CD8+ and CD4+ T cells relied on negative isolation, and TEMRA cells underwent FACS enrichment. The sample belongs to a study of CD8 T cells in Susac syndrome. After extraction with the RNeasy kit, roughly 0.45 to 1 ug of the RNA was reverse transcribed using random hexamers. With immunoSEQ multiplex PCR, TCR beta CDR3 was amplified across 54 Vbeta and 13 Jbeta. One entry per CDR3 protein results from TCRdb running MiXCR on the immunoSEQ multiplex PCR reads. The repertoire consists of 250,000 to 300,000 distinct CDR3 sequences, with about 85% occurring once and the leading ten covering about 0.11%.

The sample taken for sequencing was CD8+ T cells from PBMCs. The TCR originated in a human donor with multiple sclerosis. The chain combines TRBV6-5 with TRBJ2-7; D may correspond to TRBD1 or TRBD2 (6 bases each). CDR3 region: CASSPGAGLRNEQYF. CDR3 DNA: TGTGCCAGCAGTCCGGGGGCAGGGTTGCGGAACGAGCAGTACTTC.